Below, 25 T cell receptor beta chains from the same sample are listed, as sequenced in a study of blood T cell repertoires in COVID-19. Assay: immunoSEQ multiplex PCR; the TCRdb copy retains only in-frame clones and omits some. The sample holds under 300,000 clones, 85% to 90% seen once. Sequenced sample: PBMCs or T cells enriched from blood (not recorded which). These receptors all stem from a woman aged 45-65 years who had recovered from COVID-19.

The rearrangement joins TRBV7-2 to TRBJ1-4; the match to TRBD1 covers 10 bases. Germline-derived CDR1 and CDR2 are SGHTA and FQGNSA. With V trimmed by 5 bases and J by 8 bases, 5 bases remained unmatched. The CDR3 spans 14 residues. Written as DNA, the CDR3 is TGTGCCAGCAGCGCCGGGACAGGGGAGGAAAAACTGTTTTTT. Residues: CASSAGTGEEKLFF.

The V gene is TRBV19, the J gene TRBJ1-1; the match to TRBD1 covers 8 bases. The CDR3 totals 13 residues. After removal of 5 bases from V and 4 bases from J, the junction contained 3 bases not matched to a gene. CDR1 LNHDA and CDR2 SQIVND come from the germline V gene (reference sequence). The CDR3 loop is CASSSDRVTEAFF. The CDR3 DNA is TGTGCCAGTAGTTCGGACAGGGTCACTGAAGCTTTCTTT.

The chain carries TRBV10-3 and TRBJ2-3, with 8 bases identical to TRBD2. CDR3 size: 13 residues. Per germline, CDR1 ENHRY and CDR2 SYGVKD. The V and J ends lost 7 bases and 4 bases, in that order; junction bases with no gene match: 4. CDR3: CAITREEADTQYF. CDR3 in DNA: TGTGCCATCACGCGGGAGGAAGCAGATACGCAGTATTTT.

J is TRBJ2-7 and V is TRBV2; D possibly corresponds to TRBD1 (5 bases). The CDR3 consists of 16 residues. From germline, CDR1 is SNHLY and CDR2 FYNNEI. The V gene lost 10 bases and the J gene lost 2 bases, with 24 bases spanning the gap. The CDR3 sequence: CATLTDRGVGPYEQYF. CDR3 in DNA: TGTGCCACCCTCACCGATAGGGGCGTCGGACCCTACGAGCAGTACTTC.

V usage is TRBV5-1 and J usage is TRBJ1-6; tentatively, D is TRBD1 (5 bases). Looked up from germline, CDR1 is SGHRS and CDR2 is YFSETQ. V lost 0 bases, J lost 9 bases, and 19 bases lay in between. The CDR3 sequence is 17 residues long. CDR3 in amino acids: CASSLDSSGVEGSPLHF. CDR3 sequence (DNA): TGCGCCAGCAGCTTGGATTCCTCGGGGGTGGAGGGTTCACCCCTCCACTTT.

This clone was detected once. V usage is TRBV28 and J usage is TRBJ2-7; 7 bases line up with TRBD1. This CDR3 has 16 residues. V was pared by 2 bases and J by 0 bases, with 7 bases of the junction left unmatched. The germline CDR1 and CDR2 sequences are MDHEN and SYDVKM. In nucleotides, the CDR3 is TGTGCCAGCAGTTTACCACCGACAGGGATCTCCTACGAGCAGTACTTC. It yields the protein CASSLPPTGISYEQYF. The full variable domain, rest sourced from reference TRBV28 and TRBJ2-7, is DVKVTQSSRYLVKRTGEKVFLECVQDMDHENMFWYRQDPGLGLRLIYFSYDVKMKEKGDIPEGYSVSREKKERFSLILESASTNQTSMYLCASSLPPTGISYEQYFGPGTRLTVT.

The chain recombines TRBV6-2 or TRBV6-3 with TRBJ1-1; TRBD1 aligns across 8 bases. CDR1 and CDR2 (germline): MNHEY, SVGEGT. The length of the CDR3 is 13 residues. V shed 2 bases and J 10 bases; nucleotides not matched to a gene: 6. The CDR3 here is CASSYVTGERAFF. CDR3 DNA sequence: TGTGCCAGCAGTTACGTGACAGGGGAGCGAGCTTTCTTT.

This chain uses TRBV6-2 or TRBV6-3 with TRBJ1-5; the D is unclear. Germline values: CDR1 MNHEY, CDR2 SVGEGT. The CDR3 has 15 amino acids. Trimming shortened V by 6 bases and J by 7 bases, and 19 bases separated the two germline ends. The CDR3 region has the DNA TGTGCCAGCAGCCCTATGTGGGGAGCAGGACAGCCCCAGCATTTT. It specifies CASSPMWGAGQPQHF.

The V call is TRBV29-1, the J call TRBJ2-2, with D unclear. The CDR3 covers 14 residues. Germline V gene sequence: CDR1 SQVTM, CDR2 ANQGSEA. V gave up 6 bases and J gave up 3 bases, with 14 bases separating them. The CDR3 nucleotides are TGCAGCGTGAAGACATCTACTGACACCGGGGAGCTGTTTTTT. This encodes CSVKTSTDTGELFF.

This clone was seen just once. Other DNA sequences within the sample encode an identical CDR3. The chain couples TRBV18 to TRBJ1-5; maybe TRBD1 (5 bases). The CDR3 has 13 amino acids. Germline V gives CDR1 KGHSH, CDR2 LQKENI. V was cut by 2 bases and J by 3 bases, with 5 bases left in between. CDR3 coding DNA: TGTGCCAGCTCACCAGGGGCCAATCAGCCCCAGCATTTT. Translating gives CASSPGANQPQHF.

This clone was seen a single time. This sequence joins TRBV27 and TRBJ2-7, with D tentatively TRBD2 (5 bases). CDR1 is MNHEY, CDR2 SMNVEV, per germline (reference sequence). The V and J ends lost 4 bases and 6 bases respectively, with 16 bases between them. The CDR3 covers 14 residues. CDR3 DNA: TGTGCCAGCAGTTCGCCTAGAACTAGGCGCGAGCAGTACTTC. Translation gives CASSSPRTRREQYF.

The chain is built from TRBV4-1 and TRBJ1-5; D is undetermined. V was shortened by 1 base and J by 0 bases, with 7 bases between the two germline ends. Looked up from germline, CDR1 is MGHRA and CDR2 is YSYEKL. The CDR3 is 15 residues long. CDR3 residues: CASSQVGDSNQPQHF. The DNA for the CDR3 is TGCGCCAGCAGCCAAGTCGGGGATAGCAATCAGCCCCAGCATTTT.

This clone was counted once. This sequence joins TRBV2 and TRBJ2-1, with D possibly being TRBD2 (5 bases). Germline CDR1 SNHLY, CDR2 FYNNEI. Deletions cut 1 base from V and 6 bases from J, with 7 bases between. The CDR3 covers 13 residues. Here the CDR3 DNA reads TGTGCCAGCAGTGAAGAGGCGGGCAATGAGCAGTTCTTC. As protein: CASSEEAGNEQFF.

The chain has TRBV5-1 and TRBJ2-7, with 7 bases matching TRBD2. Germline CDR1 is SGHRS and CDR2 is YFSETQ. CDR3 length: 15 residues. The trim removed 3 bases at V and 2 bases at J, leaving 8 bases unmatched. The CDR3 reads CASSWGPAGTYEQYF. CDR3 bases: TGCGCCAGCAGCTGGGGTCCAGCGGGAACCTACGAGCAGTACTTC. Supplemented by reference TRBV5-1 and TRBJ2-7, the full variable domain reads KAGVTQTPRYLIKTRGQQVTLSCSPISGHRSVSWYQQTPGQGLQFLFEYFSETQRNKGNFPGRFSGRQFSNSRSEMNVSTLELGDSALYLCASSWGPAGTYEQYFGPGTRLTVT.

J is TRBJ2-2 and V is TRBV5-4; 8 bases line up with TRBD1. The length of the CDR3 is 16 residues. Unmatched junction bases numbered 4, after V lost 0 bases and J lost 3 bases. CDR1 is SGHNT and CDR2 is YYREEE in the germline V gene (reference sequence). The CDR3 sequence is CASSLGTGWYTGELFF. The CDR3 DNA is TGTGCCAGCAGCTTGGGGACAGGGTGGTACACCGGGGAGCTGTTTTTT.

The chain recombines TRBV15 with TRBJ2-3; 9 bases line up with TRBD2. V lost 1 base, J lost 2 bases, and 1 base stayed unmatched. This CDR3 contains 15 residues. Germline CDR1 reads LNHNV; CDR2 reads YYDKDF (reference sequence). The CDR3 DNA is TGTGCCACCAGCAGAGGGACTAGCGACACAGATACGCAGTATTTT. It is translated as CATSRGTSDTDTQYF.

As concerns this clone: The same CDR3 arises from other DNA sequences in this sample as well. The chain links TRBV20-1 to TRBJ2-3; D remains unclear. This CDR3 region has 13 residues. Germline CDR1 and CDR2: DFQATT and SNEGSKA (reference sequence). V dropped 3 bases and J dropped 0 bases, with 7 bases sitting between them. The CDR3 bases are TGCAGTGCTAGTTTAGTCAGCACAGATACGCAGTATTTT. Protein: CSASLVSTDTQYF.

The V gene is TRBV2, the J gene TRBJ1-1, with a weak D call TRBD1 (5 bases). The CDR3 sequence is 14 residues long. Trimming removed 4 bases at V and 6 bases at J, with 15 bases between. Germline CDR1 SNHLY, CDR2 FYNNEI. The CDR3 here is CASSVHGAGAEAFF. The CDR3 coding sequence is TGTGCCAGCAGTGTCCATGGGGCAGGAGCTGAAGCTTTCTTT. The full variable domain, rest sourced from reference TRBV2 and TRBJ1-1, is EPEVTQTPSHQVTQMGQEVILRCVPISNHLYFYWYRQILGQKVEFLVSFYNNEISEKSEIFDDQFSVERPDGSNFTLKIRSTKLEDSAMYFCASSVHGAGAEAFFGQGTRLTVV.

This clone was seen a single time. The chain employs TRBV19 and TRBJ1-2; 12 bases line up with TRBD1. This CDR3 is built from 17 residues. V dropped 5 bases and J dropped 4; count of bases not matched to a gene: 11. Germline V gives CDR1 LNHDA, CDR2 SQIVND (reference sequence). CDR3 amino acids: CASSVRDRGQTAYGYTF. CDR3 sequence (DNA): TGTGCCAGTAGTGTGCGGGACAGGGGGCAGACCGCCTATGGCTACACCTTC.

The V gene is TRBV7-3, the J gene TRBJ2-2, with D unresolved. The CDR3 runs to 15 residues. Trimming took off 5 bases at V and 7 bases at J, with 17 bases between the two ends. CDR1 is SGHTA and CDR2 is FQGTGA in the germline V gene. The CDR3 reads CASSPAGSSNGELFF. The CDR3, as DNA: TGTGCCAGCAGCCCCGCTGGTAGTTCTAACGGGGAGCTGTTTTTT.

The gene calls are TRBV11-2 and TRBJ2-1; a possible D gene is TRBD2 (6 bases). The germline CDR1 and CDR2 sequences are SGHAT and FQNNGV. This CDR3 has 18 amino acids. Trimming shortened V by 1 base and J by 2 bases, and 18 bases separated the two germline ends. Here the CDR3 DNA reads TGTGCCAGCAGCTTAGTGGGGCTAGCGAAAACAACCTACAATGAGCAGTTCTTC. Its translation: CASSLVGLAKTTYNEQFF.

This clone has a single count. This chain links TRBV28 with TRBJ1-5, with TRBD1 matching over 7 bases. The CDR3 has 12 amino acids. The germline V gene has CDR1 MDHEN and CDR2 SYDVKM. V lost 10 bases, J lost 7 bases, and 7 bases stayed unmatched. The CDR3 protein is CATQGGNQPQHF. The CDR3 coding sequence is TGTGCCACCCAGGGGGGTAACCAGCCCCAGCATTTT. The variable domain in full, completed from reference TRBV28 and TRBJ1-5, reads DVKVTQSSRYLVKRTGEKVFLECVQDMDHENMFWYRQDPGLGLRLIYFSYDVKMKEKGDIPEGYSVSREKKERFSLILESASTNQTSMYLCATQGGNQPQHFGDGTRLSIL.

The CDR3 DNA is TGTGCCAGCAGCCCCACAGGGGCTAGCAATCAGCCCCAGCATTTT. Translated: CASSPTGASNQPQHF. This rearrangement joins TRBV9 to TRBJ1-5; 7 bases fit TRBD1. Germline trimming cut 4 bases from V and 0 bases from J; bases unmatched to any gene: 4. Looked up from germline, CDR1 is SGDLS and CDR2 is YYNGEE. The length of the CDR3 is 15 residues.

The J gene is TRBJ2-2, the V gene TRBV5-1, with 9 bases aligning to TRBD1. In germline, CDR1 is SGHRS, CDR2 YFSETQ. With 3 bases clipped from V and 7 bases from J, the junction kept 7 bases outside the gene matches. The CDR3 loop spans 15 amino acids. DNA for the CDR3: TGCGCCAGCAGCTCCGGGACAGGGTGGGTCGGGGAGCTGTTTTTT. Translated: CASSSGTGWVGELFF.

The V and J genes are TRBV27 and TRBJ2-3; TRBD1 might be the D (6 bases). Trimming cost V 2 bases and J 1 base, with 13 bases left between them. Germline V lookup: CDR1 MNHEY, CDR2 SMNVEV (reference sequence). This CDR3 has 16 amino acids. CDR3 in DNA: TGTGCCAGCAGTTTAGGATGGGGGCAGGGCACAGATACGCAGTATTTT. It encodes CASSLGWGQGTDTQYF.